The clone carrying this T cell receptor beta chain has just one count. Its antigen is undetermined. The entry originates in a study of graft-versus-host responses after intestinal transplantation. Study background: Recipients had transplants, and these were multivisceral, liver-intestinal, or isolated intestinal. Recipients across the board were started on anti-thymocyte globulin induction, then kept on tacrolimus and steroids for around 3 years.

CDR1 and CDR2 (germline): LGHNA, YNFKEQ. Trimming took 10 bases from V and 4 from J, leaving 13 bases between them. The CDR3 extends over 13 amino acids. The repertoire was sequenced with immunoSEQ multiplex PCR; TCRdb's copy has only in-frame clones and lacks some. Here the sample spans about 120,000 clones, 90% to 95% being singletons. The sequence derives from a human donor who received an intestinal transplant. The chain has TRBV4-2 and TRBJ2-2, with D hard to call. The sample was unstimulated CD4+ T cells sorted from spleen or lymph node cells, taken before intestinal transplant. The CDR3 DNA reads as TGTGCCACCCAAAGGAGTCTCACCGGGGAGCTGTTTTTT. Translation gives CATQRSLTGELFF.